Presented here are 9 T cell receptor beta chains from one specimen sequenced in a study of blood T cells in healthy people across ages. A sample-barcoded 5' primer and a J-beta primer mix were used in a second PCR of roughly 7 to 11 cycles. Using its own MiXCR run on the 5' RACE reads, TCRdb lists one record per CDR3 protein. The sample records about 620,000 distinct CDR3 sequences, around 50% being singletons. The specimen was blood. The source is a woman of 80 years or more in good health.

This clonotype was counted ten times or more. The genes are TRBV28 and TRBJ2-1, with 12 bases that match TRBD2. The CDR3 has 15 residues. Germline CDR1 and CDR2: MDHEN and SYDVKM. The J segment lost 6 bases and the V segment lost 6 bases, leaving 6 bases of the junction unmatched. The CDR3 nucleotides are TGTGCCAGCAGCTCTAGCGGGAGGGCCTTCAATGAGCAGTTCTTC. The encoded protein is CASSSSGRAFNEQFF.

Ten or more counts support this clonotype. V and J are TRBV5-6 and TRBJ2-5, with D tentatively TRBD2 (6 bases). Trimming took off 1 base at V and 6 bases at J, with 10 bases between the two ends. This CDR3 spans 13 amino acids. Germline assignment: CDR1 SGHDT and CDR2 YYEEEE. The CDR3 nucleotides are TGTGCCAGCAGCTTGCCTAGCGTAAAGACCCAGTACTTC. Translation gives CASSLPSVKTQYF.

This clonotype has a handful of counts. This CDR3 is CASSLGQVGDSPLHF. In DNA form, the CDR3 reads TGCGCCAGCAGCTTGGGACAGGTTGGAGATTCACCCCTCCACTTT. The gene calls are TRBV5-1 and TRBJ1-6, with D maybe TRBD1 (6 bases). The CDR3 runs to 15 residues. Trimming cost V 0 bases and J 8 bases, with 12 bases left between them. CDR1 and CDR2 from the germline V gene are SGHRS and YFSETQ.

The V and J genes are TRBV6-5 and TRBJ2-7; 9 bases agree with TRBD2. Unmatched junction bases numbered 15, after V lost 2 bases and J lost 1 base. Germline V lookup: CDR1 MNHEY, CDR2 SVGAGI. CDR3 length equals 19 residues. The CDR3 loop is CASSYVASGGPINSYEQYF. The CDR3 nucleotides are TGTGCCAGCAGTTACGTAGCCAGCGGGGGGCCTATAAATTCCTACGAGCAGTACTTC.

V usage is TRBV29-1 and J usage is TRBJ1-1; D possibly corresponds to TRBD1 (6 bases). The germline V gene has CDR1 SQVTM and CDR2 ANQGSEA. V was pared by 4 bases and J by 6 bases, with 9 bases between. The CDR3 has 11 residues. Here the CDR3 DNA reads TGCAGCGTTGTAGGGGGGGCTGAAGCTTTCTTT. Its translation is CSVVGGAEAFF.

This clonotype came up many times. The chain joins TRBV5-1 to TRBJ2-7; 9 positions match TRBD1. Germline lookup yields CDR1 SGHRS and CDR2 YFSETQ. V gave up 3 bases and J gave up 3 bases; unmatched junction bases: 7. The CDR3 sequence is 15 residues long. DNA for the CDR3: TGCGCCAGCAGCTCCAATCCGGGACAGGGCTACGAGCAGTACTTC. Protein: CASSSNPGQGYEQYF.

The V and J genes are TRBV10-3 and TRBJ2-3; tentative D call: TRBD2 (5 bases). The CDR3 covers 15 residues. Germline values: CDR1 ENHRY, CDR2 SYGVKD. Trimming stripped 3 bases from V and 9 bases from J, with 19 bases between. The CDR3 coding sequence is TGTGCCATCAGTGATCTTTCTACCGGAGGACCCACGCAGTATTTT. The encoded protein is CAISDLSTGGPTQYF.

For this clonotype: It may be a read error: a sequence one base away is much more abundant. This chain uses TRBV7-2 with TRBJ2-1, with 7 bases lining up with TRBD2. This CDR3 spans 15 amino acids. Germline CDR1 and CDR2: SGHTA and FQGNSA. CDR3 loop: CASRGGLGSDNEQFF. The DNA of the CDR3 is TGTGCCAGCAGGGGCGGACTAGGCTCCGACAATGAGCAGTTCTTC.

This clonotype was seen ten or more times. This chain links TRBV12-3 or TRBV12-4 with TRBJ2-1; 13 positions match TRBD2. V shed 6 bases, J shed 6 bases, and the junction held 5 bases outside the gene matches. This CDR3 spans 15 amino acids. CDR3 bases: TGTGCCAGCAGACTAGCGGGGGGGCCCGGCAATGAGCAGTTCTTC. As protein: CASRLAGGPGNEQFF.